What follows are 32 T cell receptor beta chains derived from one specimen sequenced in a study of T cells in women clearing cervical HPV infection. Assay used: immunoSEQ multiplex PCR; TCRdb lists only in-frame clones, some missing. Listed are tens of thousands of clones; 5% falls within the top ten. The sequencing input was blood buffy coat. Receptors were obtained from a woman aged 18 to 75 with a cervical HPV16 infection that either progressed to CIN3+ or cleared (not recorded which).

On this clone: Germline and junction disagree at one end, which may indicate a read error. Read sequence stops 3 residues before the CDR3 end, and the germline J gene provides the missing end. Other DNA sequences in this specimen translate into the identical CDR3. The chain is built from TRBV6-1 and TRBJ1-1; TRBD1 matches at 8 bases. CDR3 size: 18 residues. Germline CDR1 is MNHNS and CDR2 is SASEGT. The CDR3 spells CASSEGDRPGGLNTEAFF. CDR3 bases read: TGTGCCAGCAGTGAAGGGGACAGGCCTGGGGGATTGAACACTGAG.

Regarding this clone: The read terminates 3 residues ahead of where the CDR3 ends, so the germline J gene completes it. Additional DNA sequences in this sample encode the identical CDR3. This rearrangement joins TRBV7-6 to TRBJ1-3; D is undetermined. Germline V gives CDR1 SGHVS, CDR2 FNYEAQ. The CDR3 is 16 residues long. With 5 bases removed from V and 1 base from J, the gap between germline ends came to 15 bases. The chain's CDR3 is CASSPRGQSSGNTIYF. The covered CDR3 bases are TGTGCCAGCAGCCCCCGAGGGCAGTCTTCTGGAAACACC.

Turning to this clone: The read gets to within 3 residues of the CDR3 end, and the germline J gene fills in the rest. The rearrangement uses TRBV4-1 and TRBJ2-3, with 7 bases aligning to TRBD2. From germline, CDR1 is MGHRA and CDR2 YSYEKL. The CDR3 is 16 residues long. The junction had 9 bases not matched to a gene; V was cut back by 4 bases and J by 2 bases. CDR3 DNA (partial): TGCGCCAGCAGCCCCCTCGGGGGGACGATCACAGATACG. Its translation is CASSPLGGTITDT. In full, the CDR3 is CASSPLGGTITDTQYF.

About this clone itself: Read data end 3 residues before the CDR3 end; the end is taken from the germline J gene. The chain combines TRBV11-2 with TRBJ2-3, with D possibly called TRBD1 or TRBD2 (5 bases each). The CDR3 loop spans 15 amino acids. Germline lookup yields CDR1 SGHAT and CDR2 FQNNGV. CDR3 region: CASSLEGREQETQYF. The sequenced CDR3 bases are TGTGCCAGCAGCTTAGAGGGCAGGGAGCAAGAGACG.

About this clone itself: Coverage ceases 3 residues before the CDR3 finishes, and the germline J gene fills in the end. The V call is TRBV6-2 or TRBV6-3, the J call TRBJ2-3, with TRBD1 identical over 8 bases. J gave up 1 base and V 6 bases, and 0 bases lay outside the gene matches. The length of the CDR3 is 13 residues. Germline V gives CDR1 MNHEY, CDR2 SVGEGT. The CDR3 bases that were read are TGTGCCAGCAGGGACAGGGGCACAGATACG. This sequence encodes CASRDRGTDT. The whole CDR3 region reads CASRDRGTDTQYF.

As for this clone: The CDR3 end falls 3 residues outside the read, so it is completed with the germline J gene. The chain joins TRBV20-1 to TRBJ1-1, with 8 bases matching TRBD1. The CDR3 has 18 amino acids. CDR1 and CDR2 (germline): DFQATT, SNEGSKA (reference sequence). The J segment lost 0 bases and the V segment lost 5 bases, leaving 17 bases of the junction unmatched. Partial CDR3 DNA: TGCAGTGCTGTTGGTCCCCCGACAGGGGATATTTTGAACACTGAA. Its translation is CSAVGPPTGDILNTE. The whole CDR3 region reads CSAVGPPTGDILNTEAFF.

About this clone: The read stops 3 residues short of the end of the CDR3; the missing end is completed from the germline J gene. The gene calls are TRBV6-2 or TRBV6-3 and TRBJ2-7; 14 nucleotides agree with TRBD2. There are 17 residues in the CDR3. Germline CDR1 MNHEY, CDR2 SVGEGT. V dropped 2 bases and J dropped 3; count of bases not matched to a gene: 6. CDR3 protein: CASSYPGLAGGNYEQYF. Partial CDR3 DNA: TGTGCCAGCAGTTACCCTGGACTAGCGGGGGGCAACTACGAG.

Worth noting for this clone: The DNA ends 3 residues before the CDR3 does, and the rest of the CDR3 is filled in from the germline J gene. The chain employs TRBV16 and TRBJ2-2; 7 bases match TRBD1. The CDR3 spans 16 residues. Germline V gene data show CDR1 as KGHSY and CDR2 as FQNENV. Here the CDR3 reads CASSAYLQLTGVWLFF. Partial CDR3 DNA: TGTGCCAGCAGCGCCTACCTACAGTTAACAGGGGTTTGG.

The covered CDR3 bases are TGTGCCAGCAGCCAAGAACGGCGTCTGAGGGATGAAAAA. Encoded protein: CASSQERRLRDEK. In full, the CDR3 is CASSQERRLRDEKLFF. The chain carries TRBV4-2 and TRBJ1-4; D not resolved. The read terminates 3 residues before the CDR3 end, so the remaining end is supplied by the germline J gene. V dropped 0 bases and J dropped 6 bases, with 14 bases sitting between them. CDR3 length: 16 residues. Germline loops: CDR1 LGHNA, CDR2 YNFKEQ.

As to this clone: The read finishes 3 residues shy of the CDR3 end, and the germline J gene is used to complete it. This rearrangement joins TRBV7-3 to TRBJ2-1; maybe TRBD2 (6 bases). V lost 2 bases, J lost 7 bases, and 12 bases lay in between. Germline CDR1 and CDR2: SGHTA and FQGTGA. The CDR3 is made up of 14 amino acids. The CDR3 DNA, read in part, is TGTGCCAGCAGCTTAGGTGTTGGGGGGAATGAG. This sequence encodes CASSLGVGGNE. The entire CDR3 reads CASSLGVGGNEQFF.

As concerns this clone: Read sequence stops 3 residues before the CDR3 end, and the germline J gene provides the missing end. J is TRBJ1-2 and V is TRBV7-2, with a possible D match to TRBD1 (6 bases). This CDR3 is built from 14 residues. Trimming pared 1 base from V and 5 bases from J, leaving 11 bases between. Per the germline V gene, CDR1 is SGHTA and CDR2 is FQGNSA. Incomplete CDR3 DNA: TGTGCCAGCAGCTTAGAAGGACAGAGATATGGC. This translates into CASSLEGQRYG. The whole CDR3 region reads CASSLEGQRYGYTF.

This clone is identified as medium-sized from frequency. The sequenced CDR3 bases are TGTGCCAGCAGCTTAGTGGGGCAGCGGGGGGACATT. Its translation is CASSLVGQRGDI. The CDR3 as a whole reads CASSLVGQRGDIQYF. The V call is TRBV7-6, the J call TRBJ2-4; 9 nucleotides match TRBD2. The read is 3 residues too short to cover the CDR3 end, so that end is filled in from the germline J gene. Germline CDR1 is SGHVS and CDR2 is FNYEAQ. V shed 1 base and J 8 bases; nucleotides not matched to a gene: 6. The CDR3 is made up of 15 amino acids.

Note on this clone: The CDR3 extends 3 residues past the end of the read, so its final part is completed from the germline J gene. The rearrangement links TRBV19 to TRBJ1-2; weak D call: TRBD1 (5 bases). This CDR3 contains 13 residues. CDR1 and CDR2 from the germline V gene are LNHDA and SQIVND (reference sequence). The CDR3 loop is CASSINRGYDYTF. The CDR3 bases that were read are TGTGCCAGTAGTATCAATCGGGGGTACGAC.

With respect to this clone: Sequencing ends 3 residues short of the CDR3 end; the germline J gene provides the rest. J is TRBJ1-2 and V is TRBV18, with a weak D call TRBD1 (5 bases). Germline assignment: CDR1 KGHSH and CDR2 LQKENI. The CDR3 extends over 15 amino acids. Trimming took 4 bases from V and 7 from J, leaving 19 bases between them. The CDR3 region is CASSQWEGMDSGYTF. CDR3 bases read: TGTGCCAGCTCACAATGGGAGGGGATGGATTCTGGC.

Worth noting for this clone: The read stops 3 residues short of the end of the CDR3; the missing end is completed from the germline J gene. The rearrangement joins TRBV7-2 to TRBJ2-3; 7 bases map to TRBD1. Per the germline V gene, CDR1 is SGHTA and CDR2 is FQGNSA. The CDR3 spans 14 residues. The covered CDR3 bases are TGTGCCAGCAGCGAGGGGACAGTCCAAGAGACG. Its protein product is CASSEGTVQET. The entire CDR3 protein reads CASSEGTVQETQYF. Combining the CDR3 with reference TRBV7-2 and TRBJ2-3 gives the whole variable domain GAGVSQSPSNKVTEKGKDVELRCDPISGHTALYWYRQSLGQGLEFLIYFQGNSAPDKSGLPSDRFSAERTGGSVSTLTIQRTQQEDSAVYLCASSEGTVQETQYFGPGTRLTVL.

Details on this clone: The read is 3 residues too short to cover the CDR3 end, so that end is filled in from the germline J gene. V gene TRBV5-1 combines with J gene TRBJ1-1; a possible D gene is TRBD1 (5 bases). The germline gives CDR1 SGHRS, CDR2 YFSETQ. This CDR3 is built from 15 residues. V was trimmed by 4 bases and J by 1 base, leaving 14 bases between them. The part of the CDR3 DNA that was read is TGCGCCAGCAGCCCCCGGGGGGGAGGGAACACTGAA. Its translation is CASSPRGGGNTE. The whole CDR3 protein reads CASSPRGGGNTEAFF.

Points on this clone: At one end, the junction sequence differs from germline, possibly due to a read error. CDR3: CAGSEAQDTTPLFF. The covered CDR3 bases are TGTGCCGGCAGTGAAGCGCAAGACACCACACCG. The chain has TRBV2 and TRBJ2-2; no firm D call. The missing CDR3 end, 3 residues past where the read stops, is filled in from the germline J gene. Germline CDR1 is SNHLY and CDR2 is FYNNEI. This CDR3 is 14 amino acids long.

As concerns this clone: The CDR3 is cut off 3 residues early in the read; its end comes from the germline J gene. This rearrangement joins TRBV4-1 to TRBJ2-5, with TRBD2 as a possible D gene (7 bases). The CDR3 length is 16 residues. The germline V gene has CDR1 MGHRA and CDR2 YSYEKL. Trimming shortened V by 1 base and J by 2 bases, and 14 bases separated the two germline ends. The CDR3 loop reads CASSQARGDKQETQYF. The sequenced part of the CDR3 DNA is TGCGCCAGCAGCCAAGCCCGGGGGGACAAACAAGAGACC.

As concerns this clone: The CDR3 end falls 3 residues outside the read, so it is completed with the germline J gene. J is TRBJ2-3 and V is TRBV10-3; D uncertain. V lost 4 bases and J 0 bases, leaving 11 bases between the germline ends. The CDR3 sequence is 15 residues long. Germline CDR1 and CDR2: ENHRY and SYGVKD. The CDR3 loop reads CAISVAFSSTDTQYF. The CDR3 bases that were read are TGTGCCATCAGTGTCGCGTTCTCTAGCACAGATACG.

In regard to this clone: Sequencing ends 3 residues short of the CDR3 end; the germline J gene provides the rest. This chain connects TRBV19 to TRBJ2-3, with 8 bases that match TRBD1. The CDR3 covers 16 residues. Germline V gives CDR1 LNHDA, CDR2 SQIVND (reference sequence). The CDR3 spells CASNTGGSGNNQPQYF. The sequenced CDR3 bases are TGTGCCAGTAACACAGGGGGTTCCGGCAACAATCAGCCG.

The DNA read from the CDR3 is TGTGCCAGCAGCTTAATGGGACAACGTCTGGGGACC. Translating it yields CASSLMGQRLGT. The entire CDR3 protein is CASSLMGQRLGTQYF. The rearrangement joins TRBV7-2 to TRBJ2-5; perhaps TRBD1 as D (6 bases). The CDR3 end is not reached by the read, which stops 3 residues before it; the germline J gene fills it in. This CDR3 is built from 15 residues. V was trimmed by 2 bases and J by 7 bases, leaving 17 bases between them. Germline V lookup: CDR1 SGHTA, CDR2 FQGNSA.

In the case of this clone: The read terminates 3 residues before the CDR3 end, so the remaining end is supplied by the germline J gene. V usage is TRBV19 and J usage is TRBJ2-4; TRBD2 matches 7 bases. CDR1 and CDR2 from the germline V gene are LNHDA and SQIVND (reference sequence). The CDR3 covers 15 residues. Incomplete CDR3 DNA: TGTGCCAGTAGTATAATGGCGGGGGAGACGGACGGT. It codes for CASSIMAGETDG. The entire CDR3 reads CASSIMAGETDGQYF.

As regards this clone: At one boundary the junction diverges from the germline segment, which might be a read error. The CDR3 end falls 3 residues outside the read, so it is completed with the germline J gene. This chain links TRBV4-2 with TRBJ2-5; tentative D call: TRBD1 (6 bases). The CDR3 runs 15 residues. CDR1 LGHNA and CDR2 YNFKEQ come from the germline V gene. The CDR3 loop reads CASSQDPRGQETQYF. The covered CDR3 bases are TGCGCCAGCAGCCAAGATCCCAGGGGACAAGAGACC.

Turning to this clone: The read stops 3 residues short of the end of the CDR3; the missing end is completed from the germline J gene. V gene TRBV2 combines with J gene TRBJ2-7, with TRBD2 matching over 9 bases. The ends lost 0 bases at V and 3 bases at J; junction bases unmatched: 3. Germline V gene sequence: CDR1 SNHLY, CDR2 FYNNEI. The CDR3 is 15 residues long. CDR3 in amino acids: CASSEARGGFYEQYF. The DNA read from the CDR3 is TGTGCCAGCAGTGAAGCGCGGGGGGGCTTCTACGAG. Combining the CDR3 with reference TRBV2 and TRBJ2-7 gives the whole variable domain EPEVTQTPSHQVTQMGQEVILRCVPISNHLYFYWYRQILGQKVEFLVSFYNNEISEKSEIFDDQFSVERPDGSNFTLKIRSTKLEDSAMYFCASSEARGGFYEQYFGPGTRLTVT.

In the case of this clone: The observed sequence ends 3 residues before the CDR3 terminus, with the missing tail filled in from the germline J gene. The genes are TRBV11-2 and TRBJ2-7; possibly TRBD1 or TRBD2 for D (6 bases each). Trimming shortened V by 1 base and J by 6 bases, and 16 bases separated the two germline ends. Germline V CDR1 and CDR2: SGHAT, FQNNGV. CDR3 length equals 15 residues. CDR3 sequence: CASSLVGGTPSEQYF. The DNA read from the CDR3 is TGTGCCAGCAGCTTAGTAGGCGGGACACCCTCCGAG.

To note about this clone: With the read ending 3 residues before the CDR3 end, the germline J gene is used to fill in that end. The chain uses TRBV6-2 or TRBV6-3 and TRBJ1-1; 9 nucleotides line up with TRBD1. CDR3 length: 13 amino acids. Germline V lookup: CDR1 MNHEY, CDR2 SVGEGT. The CDR3 region is CASSYSGTGEAFF. CDR3 DNA (partial): TGTGCCAGCAGTTACTCCGGGACAGGGGAA.

As concerns this clone: The DNA ends 3 residues before the CDR3 does, and the rest of the CDR3 is filled in from the germline J gene. The genes are TRBV7-8 and TRBJ2-1, with D possibly being TRBD1 (5 bases). Germline CDR1 SGHVS, CDR2 FQNEAQ. This CDR3 has 13 residues. V shed 5 bases and J shed 4 bases, with 9 bases lying between them. The CDR3 loop reads CASSPTAYNEQFF. The sequenced part of the CDR3 DNA is TGTGCCAGCAGCCCGACAGCTTACAATGAG.

Remarks on this clone: The sequenced fragment ends 3 residues before the CDR3 boundary, so the rest is inferred from the germline J gene. The V and J genes are TRBV6-2 or TRBV6-3 and TRBJ2-1; 8 bases are shared with TRBD2. Trimming at V came to 2 bases and at J to 2 bases, leaving 2 bases not matched to a gene. Per germline, CDR1 MNHEY and CDR2 SVGEGT. CDR3 length equals 15 residues. Incomplete CDR3 DNA: TGTGCCAGCAGTTACCTAGCGGGCCCCTACAATGAG. This sequence encodes CASSYLAGPYNE. The full CDR3 protein reads CASSYLAGPYNEQFF.

With respect to this clone: The CDR3 extends 3 residues past the end of the read, so its final part is completed from the germline J gene. The J gene is TRBJ1-1, the V gene TRBV19, with 7 positions matching TRBD1. The V gene's germline CDR1 is LNHDA and CDR2 SQIVND (reference sequence). This CDR3 comprises 14 residues. V was pared by 5 bases and J by 0 bases, with 3 bases of the junction left unmatched. The CDR3 is CASSYDRVNTEAFF. The sequenced CDR3 bases are TGTGCCAGTAGTTATGACAGGGTGAACACTGAA.

Worth noting for this clone: At one end the junction does not follow the germline gene, possibly because of a read error. With the read ending 3 residues before the CDR3 end, the germline J gene is used to fill in that end. Additional DNA sequences in this sample encode the identical CDR3. J is TRBJ1-1 and V is TRBV5-1; 7 bases fit TRBD1. This CDR3 region has 14 residues. Per the germline V gene, CDR1 is SGHRS and CDR2 is YFSETQ. The CDR3: CASSFDRVNTEAFF. Partial CDR3 DNA: TGCGCCAGCAGCTTTGACAGGGTGAACACCGAA.

The part of the CDR3 DNA that was read is TGTGCCAGCACCTCCGGGGGGGGCGAG. It translates to CASTSGGGE. From start to end, the CDR3 is CASTSGGGEQYF. The J gene is TRBJ2-7, the V gene TRBV6-2 or TRBV6-3; 8 positions agree with TRBD2. The sequence runs out 3 residues before the end of the CDR3; the remainder is reconstructed from the germline J gene. The CDR3 contains 12 residues. Losses at the gene ends were 7 bases for V and 6 bases for J; bases not matched to a gene: 5. Germline assignment: CDR1 MNHEY and CDR2 SVGEGT.

Comment on this clone: The CDR3 is cut off 3 residues early in the read; its end comes from the germline J gene. This chain joins TRBV6-2 or TRBV6-3 and TRBJ1-2; the D gene is possibly TRBD1 (5 bases). Germline V gene lookup returns CDR1 MNHEY and CDR2 SVGEGT. The CDR3 length is 15 residues. Trimming removed 1 base from V and 2 bases from J, with 11 bases in between. CDR3 DNA, as far as it was read: TGTGCCAGCAGTTACTGGAGACAGCAAAACTATGGC. It encodes CASSYWRQQNYG. The entire CDR3 protein reads CASSYWRQQNYGYTF.